The next 3 T cell receptor beta chains were all read from a single sample in a study of T cell repertoires in cytomegalovirus infection. No antigens are known for them. TCRdb passed the reads through MiXCR, listing each CDR3 protein once. Found here are about 830,000 distinct CDR3 sequences, 32% of them singletons; the top ten hold 9.5% to 15%. This specimen consisted of cultured CD8+ T cells from PBMCs, obtained from culture after CMV antigen stimulation. The receptors derive from a human donor in good health (CMV status not recorded). Some clones in this sample may be carry-over from other donors' samples.

The rearrangement links TRBV19 to TRBJ1-5; the D gene is possibly TRBD1 (6 bases). The CDR3 sequence is 16 residues long. The V and J ends lost 6 bases and 0 bases respectively, with 15 bases between them. CDR1 LNHDA and CDR2 SQIVND come from the germline V gene (reference sequence). The CDR3 DNA follows: TGTGCCAGTAGCCCACTGGGGGCCGGTAGCAATCAGCCCCAGCATTTT. Its translation is CASSPLGAGSNQPQHF.

This clonotype was seen only a few times. This chain uses TRBV12-3 or TRBV12-4 with TRBJ2-3, with 9 positions matching TRBD1. With V trimmed by 3 bases and J by 3 bases, 7 bases remained unmatched. CDR3 length equals 16 residues. Here the CDR3 DNA reads TGTGCCAGCAGTTTCGAGACAGGGGGGCGGACAGATACGCAGTATTTT. Translating it yields CASSFETGGRTDTQYF.

This clonotype occurred many times. The rearrangement joins TRBV6-5 to TRBJ2-3; no firm D call. The germline gives CDR1 MNHEY, CDR2 SVGAGI. CDR3 size: 12 residues. V lost 2 bases and J lost 6, with 6 bases in between. The CDR3 loop reads CASSYDGDTQYF. The CDR3 bases are TGTGCCAGCAGTTACGACGGGGATACGCAGTATTTT.